The entry that follows covers one T cell receptor (beta chain) sequence. This entry belongs to a study of blood T cell repertoires in COVID-19. Turning to the study itself: Italy, Spain and the United States were the sources of the convalescent and acute COVID-19 samples.

CDR1 is MNHEY and CDR2 is SVGAGI in the germline V gene. V lost 2 bases and J 8 bases, leaving 15 bases between the germline ends. The length of the CDR3 is 15 residues. TCRdb's copy holds only in-frame clones and misses some; the assay was immunoSEQ multiplex PCR. The data contain 110,000 to 150,000 clones, almost 85% of them singletons. The sequencing sample was made of peripheral blood. The receptor was isolated from a man in his forties or fifties with acute or convalescent COVID-19. The chain carries TRBV6-5 and TRBJ1-4; perhaps TRBD1 as D (6 bases). CDR3 DNA: TGTGCCAGCAGTTACCTCACAGGGATTGGGGAAAAACTGTTTTTT. Translation gives CASSYLTGIGEKLFF.